Listed here are 23 T cell receptor beta chains from one sample, sequenced in a study of regulatory T cells in long-lasting Graves disease. Through Arm-PCR of CDR3 regions and iRepertoire HTBI primers, TCR beta libraries were built. Using its own MiXCR run on the multiplex PCR reads, TCRdb lists one record per CDR3 protein. Here the sample spans 400,000 to 550,000 distinct CDR3 sequences, 16% being singletons. Time point here: newly diagnosed GD, antithyroid drugs for less than 3 months. There was RNA extracted from PBMCs, and the TCR library was made from it. This sample was also put to use in a study of T cells in Graves' hyperthyroidism and ophthalmopathy.

The input for sequencing was peripheral blood mononuclear cells (PBMCs), taken at new diagnosis, from a patient treated with antithyroid drugs. These receptors were obtained from a woman aged 18-29 years with Graves disease.

The sample holds many counts of this clonotype. The chain combines TRBV28 with TRBJ1-1; D is unresolved. Trimming removed 10 bases from V and 1 base from J, with 7 bases in between. The CDR3 has 11 amino acids. CDR1 and CDR2 (germline): MDHEN, SYDVKM. The CDR3 coding sequence is TGTGCCATCACAACGAACACTGAAGCTTTCTTT. The encoded protein is CAITTNTEAFF.

V gene TRBV12-3 or TRBV12-4 combines with J gene TRBJ2-5; a weak D match, TRBD1 (5 bases). With 5 bases removed from V and 2 bases from J, the gap between germline ends came to 21 bases. There are 17 residues in the CDR3. As DNA, the CDR3 is TGTGCCAGCAGTATACTCGTTTTGTGGGGCTTTCAAGAGACCCAGTACTTC. Amino acid sequence: CASSILVLWGFQETQYF.

This clonotype occurred a few times. This rearrangement joins TRBV5-8 to TRBJ2-5; TRBD2 aligns across 7 bases. The CDR3 is 14 residues long. Unmatched junction bases numbered 9, after V lost 6 bases and J lost 4 bases. The germline V gene encodes CDR1 SGHTS and CDR2 YDEGEE. The DNA of the CDR3 is TGTGCCAGCACGGCCCGGGACTATTCAGAGACCCAGTACTTC. Its translation: CASTARDYSETQYF.

This clonotype showed up many times. The chain has TRBV11-2 and TRBJ2-3, with TRBD1 matching 8 bases. The CDR3 runs to 15 residues. Per germline, CDR1 SGHAT and CDR2 FQNNGV. V lost 4 bases to trimming and J lost 0 bases; unmatched junction nucleotides: 3. The CDR3 coding sequence is TGTGCCAGCAGCTCGACAGGGGACAGCACAGATACGCAGTATTTT. Residues: CASSSTGDSTDTQYF.

This clonotype was recorded a few times. V gene TRBV4-1 combines with J gene TRBJ1-2; 9 bases are a match to TRBD1. With V trimmed by 0 bases and J by 8 bases, 10 bases remained unmatched. In germline, CDR1 is MGHRA, CDR2 YSYEKL. The CDR3 is 16 amino acids. CDR3 protein: CASSQDSGTGWSGYTF. The CDR3 nucleotides are TGCGCCAGCAGCCAAGATTCCGGGACAGGGTGGAGCGGCTACACCTTC.

On this clonotype: A much larger clone differs by one base, so this may be a read error. This chain connects TRBV28 to TRBJ2-5, with unresolved D. Trimming left V 8 bases short and J 11 bases short, with 21 bases between. The CDR3 sequence is 13 residues long. In germline, CDR1 is MDHEN, CDR2 SYDVKM. In nucleotides, the CDR3 is TGTGCCAGCCGCCGACTCTCCTACAATGAGCAGTACTTC. Amino acids: CASRRLSYNEQYF.

This sequence joins TRBV29-1 and TRBJ1-1; 7 bases fit TRBD1. With V trimmed by 0 bases and J by 10 bases, 11 bases remained unmatched. The germline gives CDR1 SQVTM, CDR2 ANQGSEA. The CDR3 loop spans 14 amino acids. CDR3 amino acids: CSVEEQGYSQGAFF. DNA for the CDR3: TGCAGCGTTGAAGAACAGGGGTACAGCCAGGGAGCTTTCTTT.

This clonotype appeared a few times. This rearrangement joins TRBV10-3 to TRBJ2-7, with D tentatively TRBD1 (5 bases). V lost 0 bases and J lost 1, with 10 bases in between. This CDR3 spans 15 amino acids. In germline, CDR1 is ENHRY, CDR2 SYGVKD. This chain's CDR3 is CAISESDPGSYEQYF. The CDR3 coding sequence is TGTGCCATCAGTGAGTCGGACCCAGGGTCCTACGAGCAGTACTTC.

This clonotype was detected many times. The rearrangement uses TRBV28 and TRBJ1-2, with 9 bases that match TRBD1. Looked up from germline, CDR1 is MDHEN and CDR2 is SYDVKM. This CDR3 region has 14 residues. The V gene end was trimmed by 6 bases and the J gene end by 4 bases; junction bases not matched to a gene: 6. CDR3: CASRLQGAFYGYTF. In nucleotides, the CDR3 is TGTGCCAGCAGGTTACAGGGGGCTTTCTATGGCTACACCTTC.

This clonotype was detected a few times. The chain uses TRBV12-3 or TRBV12-4 and TRBJ2-1; TRBD2 agrees at 11 bases. The junction had 9 bases not matched to a gene; V was cut back by 3 bases and J by 5 bases. This CDR3 has 17 residues. CDR3 nucleotide sequence: TGTGCCAGCAGTTTCTCGCTAGCGGGAGGACTAGACAATGAGCAGTTCTTC. It specifies CASSFSLAGGLDNEQFF.

In nucleotides, the CDR3 is TGTGCCACCAGCGAGAGGGACAGGAGGTTCGGTCGGGCTTTCTTT. Translated: CATSERDRRFGRAFF. The chain employs TRBV15 and TRBJ1-1, with 8 bases that match TRBD1. Germline V gene lookup returns CDR1 LNHNV and CDR2 YYDKDF (reference sequence). The CDR3 covers 15 residues. J lost 11 bases, V lost 5 bases, and 16 bases had no gene match.

The rearrangement joins TRBV4-1 to TRBJ1-4, with a tentative D call TRBD1 (5 bases). This CDR3 comprises 15 residues. Germline V gives CDR1 MGHRA, CDR2 YSYEKL. Trimming cost V 4 bases and J 12 bases, with 21 bases left between them. The CDR3 loop is CASSLVFGAREQLFF. In DNA, the CDR3 is TGCGCCAGCAGCCTAGTCTTTGGGGCGCGGGAACAACTGTTTTTT.

This clonotype came up many times. The chain has TRBV6-1 and TRBJ2-3; tentative D call: TRBD1 (6 bases). The germline V and J ends were trimmed by 6 bases and 0 bases, with 13 bases remaining between them. Germline-derived CDR1 and CDR2 are MNHNS and SASEGT. The CDR3 spans 15 residues. The CDR3, as DNA: TGTGCCAGCAGACAGACAGGTATCAGCACAGATACGCAGTATTTT. Amino acid sequence: CASRQTGISTDTQYF.

This clonotype came up many times. In DNA form, the CDR3 reads TGTGCCAGCAGCCAAAGTCCGGATACGCAGTATTTT. Its translation is CASSQSPDTQYF. The chain carries TRBV3-1 and TRBJ2-3; no definite D call. V was pared by 2 bases and J by 6 bases, with 6 bases between. Germline V gene data show CDR1 as LGHDT and CDR2 as YNNKEL (reference sequence). The CDR3 length is 12 residues.

This clonotype came up many times. This chain uses TRBV6-2 or TRBV6-3 with TRBJ2-1; D could derive from TRBD1 or TRBD2 (5 bases each). The CDR3 has 16 amino acids. The germline gives CDR1 MNHEY, CDR2 SVGEGT. V was trimmed by 7 bases and J by 5 bases, leaving 21 bases between them. The DNA of the CDR3 is TGTGCCAGCACCGAATCGTCCGGGACCGGCCACAATGAGCAGTTCTTC. As protein: CASTESSGTGHNEQFF.

This clonotype was seen more than once but under ten times. The chain combines TRBV4-1 with TRBJ2-5, with 7 bases lining up with TRBD2. This CDR3 has 16 residues. In germline, CDR1 is MGHRA, CDR2 YSYEKL. The V segment lost 2 bases and the J segment 2 bases; nucleotides outside the gene matches: 8. DNA for the CDR3: TGCGCCAGCAGCCAAATGAGACTAGCCTCTCAAGAGACCCAGTACTTC. This gives the protein CASSQMRLASQETQYF.

At least ten counts were recorded for this clonotype. The chain is built from TRBV7-3 and TRBJ2-3; 7 bases agree with TRBD1. V lost 5 bases to trimming and J lost 5 bases; unmatched junction nucleotides: 10. The CDR3 has 15 residues. In germline, CDR1 is SGHTA, CDR2 FQGTGA. This CDR3 is CASSDFMTGLDTQYF. The DNA of the CDR3 is TGTGCCAGCAGCGACTTTATGACAGGGTTAGATACGCAGTATTTT.

At least ten counts were recorded for this clonotype. This rearrangement joins TRBV28 to TRBJ2-1, with D perhaps TRBD1 or TRBD2 (5 bases each). The V end was cut by 5 bases, the J end by 5 bases, with 16 bases between. The germline V gene has CDR1 MDHEN and CDR2 SYDVKM. There are 15 residues in the CDR3. CDR3 nucleotide sequence: TGTGCCAGCAGTCGGCTGGGGCGGGTCAACAATGAGCAGTTCTTC. This codes for CASSRLGRVNNEQFF.

The chain combines TRBV7-9 with TRBJ2-6; D might be TRBD1 (5 bases). Germline values: CDR1 SEHNR, CDR2 FQNEAQ (reference sequence). V was pared by 8 bases and J by 0 bases, with 17 bases between. The CDR3 sequence is 17 residues long. The CDR3 nucleotides read TGTGCCAGCCGGGCCGACAGCGCGGTCTCTGGGGCCAACGTCCTGACTTTC. Translated, it gives CASRADSAVSGANVLTF.

This sequence joins TRBV7-9 and TRBJ2-3; no definite D call. The CDR3 loop spans 13 amino acids. Trimming took 5 bases from V and 4 from J, leaving 10 bases between them. In germline, CDR1 is SEHNR, CDR2 FQNEAQ (reference sequence). The CDR3 protein is CASSPRLADTQYF. In DNA form, the CDR3 reads TGTGCCAGCAGCCCTCGGCTAGCAGATACGCAGTATTTT.

This clonotype was recorded many times. The CDR3 spells CASSTRDRGLGEQYF. CDR3 in DNA: TGTGCCAGCAGCACCCGGGACAGGGGGCTGGGCGAGCAGTACTTC. The J gene is TRBJ2-7, the V gene TRBV7-2, with 12 bases identical to TRBD1. After removal of 5 bases from V and 6 bases from J, the junction contained 8 bases not matched to a gene. The CDR3 covers 15 residues. The germline CDR1 and CDR2 sequences are SGHTA and FQGNSA.

Ten or more counts support this clonotype. The chain has TRBV28 and TRBJ2-2; 7 nucleotides align to TRBD2. V lost 10 bases, J lost 0 bases, and 5 bases stayed unmatched. Germline V CDR1 and CDR2: MDHEN, SYDVKM. The CDR3 has 14 amino acids. CDR3 loop: CAIPSGTNTGELFF. CDR3 DNA: TGTGCCATCCCTAGCGGAACGAACACCGGGGAGCTGTTTTTT.

The V gene is TRBV16, the J gene TRBJ1-2; the D gene is possibly TRBD1 (5 bases). In germline, CDR1 is KGHSY, CDR2 FQNENV. Trimming cost V 0 bases and J 1 base, with 12 bases left between them. The CDR3 spans 16 residues. Here the CDR3 DNA reads TGTGCCAGCAGCCAATCGGGAAGGGGTTTTAACTATGGCTACACCTTC. As protein: CASSQSGRGFNYGYTF. Complete variable domain (other parts from reference TRBV16 and TRBJ1-2): GEEVAQTPKHLVRGEGQKAKLYCAPIKGHSYVFWYQQVLKNEFKFLISFQNENVFDETGMPKERFSAKCLPNSPCSLEIQATKLEDSAVYFCASSQSGRGFNYGYTFGSGTRLTVV.